The present T cell receptor beta chain was sequenced within a study of human versus mouse CDR3 diversity and MHC coevolution. Findings and caveats of the study: By iCHAO1, human TCR beta clonotypes numbered some 1.5 million, the most. Human T cells underwent selection on more than five different MHC II alleles.

Germline V CDR1 and CDR2: WSHSY, SAAADI. This CDR3 spans 13 amino acids. Trimming left V 6 bases short and J 4 bases short, with 12 bases between. Generated by immunoSEQ multiplex PCR, the TCRdb table keeps only in-frame clones and is missing some. The sample contains 50,000 to 70,000 clones, over 90% of which appear only once. Sorting isolated naive CD4 T cells lacking CD45RO and expressing CD62L. Comment on this clone: Its specificity is unknown.

Sequenced material: naive CD4+ T cells from blood. Specified subset: CD45RO-negative CD62L-positive naive CD4 T cells. The rearrangement uses TRBV10-2 and TRBJ2-5; D is perhaps TRBD1 (7 bases). The receptor was derived from a person in their sixties in good health. The CDR3, as DNA: TGCGCCAGCAGGATTCAGGGGGGAGAGACCCAGTACTTC. Its translation: CASRIQGGETQYF.